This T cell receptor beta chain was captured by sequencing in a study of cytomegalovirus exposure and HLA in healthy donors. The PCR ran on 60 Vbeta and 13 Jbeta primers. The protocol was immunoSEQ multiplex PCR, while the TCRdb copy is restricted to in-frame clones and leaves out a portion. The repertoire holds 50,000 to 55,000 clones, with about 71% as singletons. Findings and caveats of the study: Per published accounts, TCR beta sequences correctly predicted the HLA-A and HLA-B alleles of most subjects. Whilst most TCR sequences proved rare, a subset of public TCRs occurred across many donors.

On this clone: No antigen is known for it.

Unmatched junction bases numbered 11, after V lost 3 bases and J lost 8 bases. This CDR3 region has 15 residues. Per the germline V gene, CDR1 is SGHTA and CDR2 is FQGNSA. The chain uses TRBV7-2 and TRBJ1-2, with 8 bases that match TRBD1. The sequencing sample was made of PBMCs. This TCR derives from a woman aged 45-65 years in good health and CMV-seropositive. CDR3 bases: TGTGCCAGCAGCTTCACCGGACAGGGAATATCCGGCTACACCTTC. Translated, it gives CASSFTGQGISGYTF.